These T cell receptor beta chains were read from a single sample in a study of shared T cell receptors in the human thymus. Produced via immunoSEQ multiplex PCR; TCRdb's table is partial and in-frame only. The data contain hundreds of thousands of clones, 88% of them singletons. The sample also formed part of further work on human thymus T cells.

Sequencing input: thymocytes. The receptors stem from a boy under three years old with a congenital heart defect. Both conserved end residues are trimmed from each CDR3. Fields, in order: J gene, V gene, D gene, CDR3 protein. D genes are given only for firm matches.

J gene: TRBJ2-1; V gene: TRBV30; D gene: -; CDR3 protein: AWSVLSGNEQF
J gene: TRBJ1-5; V gene: TRBV10-3; D gene: TRBD1; CDR3 protein: AISATGGYQPQH
J gene: TRBJ2-7; V gene: TRBV7-8; D gene: -; CDR3 protein: ASSLGTTYEQY
J gene: TRBJ1-3; V gene: TRBV5-1; D gene: -; CDR3 protein: ASSLRTASSGNTIY
J gene: TRBJ2-2; V gene: TRBV4-1; D gene: -; CDR3 protein: ASSQMGGAGEDWTGELF
J gene: TRBJ2-7; V gene: TRBV28; D gene: -; CDR3 protein: ASGRHRAPYEQY
J gene: TRBJ2-5; V gene: TRBV7-2; D gene: -; CDR3 protein: ASSLVAALQETQY
J gene: TRBJ2-6; V gene: TRBV15; D gene: TRBD2; CDR3 protein: ATSRDRSAGGISGANVLT
J gene: TRBJ1-1; V gene: TRBV30; D gene: TRBD1; CDR3 protein: AWRGTTGVRTEAF
J gene: TRBJ2-2; V gene: TRBV5-6; D gene: TRBD2; CDR3 protein: ASSSRGLAGENTGELF
J gene: TRBJ2-2; V gene: TRBV10-3; D gene: -; CDR3 protein: ATHPSGQGPGELF
J gene: TRBJ1-3; V gene: TRBV4-3; D gene: -; CDR3 protein: ASSQENEDSGNTIY
J gene: TRBJ2-3; V gene: TRBV9; D gene: -; CDR3 protein: ASSVDSGEVGDTQY
J gene: TRBJ2-1; V gene: TRBV29-1; D gene: -; CDR3 protein: SVGAGPLYNEQF